The 23 T cell receptor beta chains below come from one sample, sequenced in a study of blood T cells in healthy people across ages. A sample-barcoded 5' primer and a J-beta primer mix were used in a second PCR of roughly 7 to 11 cycles. TCRdb redid the calling of the 5' RACE reads with MiXCR, one entry per CDR3 protein. The sample consists of approximately 1.5 million distinct CDR3 sequences, 35% to 45% of them appearing once. The specimen sequenced was blood. The source of these receptors is a woman aged 18-29 years in good health.

In its sample, this clonotype was seen a few times. The chain links TRBV7-2 to TRBJ2-1; D is unresolved. Germline assignment: CDR1 SGHTA and CDR2 FQGNSA. The CDR3 totals 13 residues. Trimming removed 4 bases from V and 6 bases from J, with 10 bases in between. CDR3 coding DNA: TGTGCCAGCAGCTCACCAGACTTCAATGAGCAGTTCTTC. Translation: CASSSPDFNEQFF.

The chain employs TRBV24-1 and TRBJ2-1; no clear D gene. The length of the CDR3 is 17 residues. Trimming removed 2 bases at V and 0 bases at J, with 13 bases between. Germline V gene lookup returns CDR1 KGHDR and CDR2 SFDVKD. CDR3 sequence (DNA): TGTGCCACCAGTGATTCCATAACCGATAGCTCCTACAATGAGCAGTTCTTC. Translating it yields CATSDSITDSSYNEQFF.

This clonotype was counted a single time. CDR3 nucleotides: TGTGCCAGCGGTAGAGGGCAGGCCTATGGCTACACCTTC. Residues: CASGRGQAYGYTF. V usage is TRBV12-3 or TRBV12-4 and J usage is TRBJ1-2, with D unresolved. The CDR3 has 13 residues. V gave up 8 bases and J gave up 4 bases, with 14 bases separating them.

Points on this clonotype: One junction end disagrees with the germline gene, perhaps due to a read error. V gene TRBV7-2 combines with J gene TRBJ2-7, with TRBD2 identical over 10 bases. Germline assignment: CDR1 SGHTA and CDR2 FQGNSA. CDR3 length: 16 amino acids. For the CDR3, the DNA is TGTGCCAGCAGCTTAACTTCACTAGCGGGAAATGGAGAGCGGTACTTC. The encoded protein is CASSLTSLAGNGERYF.

This clonotype has ten or more counts. The V and J genes are TRBV11-1 and TRBJ2-1; unclear D gene. The CDR3 loop spans 14 amino acids. CDR1 is SGHAT and CDR2 is FQDESV in the germline V gene (reference sequence). The V and J ends lost 3 bases and 4 bases respectively, with 10 bases between them. This CDR3 is CASSFVAEYNEQFF. For the CDR3, the DNA is TGTGCCAGCAGCTTTGTTGCGGAGTACAATGAGCAGTTCTTC.

V usage is TRBV7-9 and J usage is TRBJ1-2; tentatively, D is TRBD1 (5 bases). Between the trimmed V and J ends, which lost 2 bases and 6 bases, there was a span of 10 bases. The CDR3 covers 13 residues. Germline values: CDR1 SEHNR, CDR2 FQNEAQ (reference sequence). CDR3 coding DNA: TGTGCCAGCAGCTTAAGACAGTTCCATGGCTACACCTTC. Residues: CASSLRQFHGYTF.

The V and J genes are TRBV7-2 and TRBJ1-2, with D possibly being TRBD1 (6 bases). The CDR3 runs 17 residues. Per the germline V gene, CDR1 is SGHTA and CDR2 is FQGNSA. The V end was cut by 5 bases, the J end by 0 bases, with 19 bases between. This CDR3 reads CASSPQGARAANYGYTF. The CDR3 coding sequence is TGTGCCAGCAGCCCACAGGGAGCACGGGCCGCTAACTATGGCTACACCTTC.

Comment on this clonotype: A much larger clone lies a single base off, so this may be a read error. The gene calls are TRBV7-2 and TRBJ1-1, with unresolved D. The CDR3 is 14 residues long. Germline V gene sequence: CDR1 SGHTA, CDR2 FQGNSA. V lost 1 base, J lost 1 base, and 7 bases lay in between. CDR3 DNA: TGTGCCAGCAGCTTAGGGGTGGCGAACACTGAAGCTTTCTTT. Its translation is CASSLGVANTEAFF.

This clonotype was counted a few times. The chain is built from TRBV7-8 and TRBJ1-4, with D possibly being TRBD1 (5 bases). This CDR3 comprises 14 residues. Germline CDR1 reads SGHVS; CDR2 reads FQNEAQ. Trimming took off 6 bases at V and 8 bases at J, with 16 bases between the two ends. The CDR3 nucleotides read TGTGCCAGCAGAACTTACCCGCAGGGAGAAAAACTGTTTTTT. Residues: CASRTYPQGEKLFF.

The V call is TRBV5-1, the J call TRBJ1-4, with 8 bases matching TRBD1. The CDR3 has 14 residues. Per the germline V gene, CDR1 is SGHRS and CDR2 is YFSETQ. The ends lost 0 bases at V and 7 bases at J; junction bases unmatched: 2. The DNA of the CDR3 is TGCGCCAGCAGCTTGGGCAGGGGGCCTGAAAAACTGTTTTTT. Its translation is CASSLGRGPEKLFF.

The V and J genes are TRBV7-2 and TRBJ2-5; a possible D gene is TRBD2 (6 bases). The germline V gene encodes CDR1 SGHTA and CDR2 FQGNSA. V lost 5 bases to trimming and J lost 3 bases, with 13 bases between them. The CDR3 is 14 residues long. This CDR3 is CASSPRTNEETQYF. The CDR3 DNA follows: TGTGCCAGCAGCCCTCGGACTAATGAAGAGACCCAGTACTTC.

This chain links TRBV20-1 with TRBJ2-1, with 12 bases aligning to TRBD1. With V trimmed by 2 bases and J by 1 base, 12 bases remained unmatched. Looked up from germline, CDR1 is DFQATT and CDR2 is SNEGSKA (reference sequence). This CDR3 has 19 amino acids. The CDR3 DNA reads as TGCAGTGCTAGACCCGCCGGGACAGGGGGCCTTTCTTCCTACAATGAGCAGTTCTTC. This encodes CSARPAGTGGLSSYNEQFF.

The chain uses TRBV24-1 and TRBJ2-1; the match to TRBD2 covers 16 bases. Germline V lookup: CDR1 KGHDR, CDR2 SFDVKD. J gave up 1 base and V 9 bases, and 5 bases lay outside the gene matches. The CDR3 is 17 amino acids. The chain's CDR3 is CATGPGLAGGSYNEQFF. The CDR3 bases are TGTGCCACCGGACCGGGACTAGCGGGAGGGTCCTACAATGAGCAGTTCTTC.

The chain couples TRBV4-3 to TRBJ2-1, with 12 bases matching TRBD1. Germline lookup yields CDR1 LGHNA and CDR2 YSLEER. The CDR3 is 18 amino acids. Trimming took 1 base from V and 9 from J; bases not matched to a gene: 13. Here the CDR3 DNA reads TGCGCCAGCAGCCAAGGGATCTTATGGGACAGGGGGCACAGTGAGCAGTTCTTC. Residues: CASSQGILWDRGHSEQFF.

This clonotype occurred a few times. The rearrangement uses TRBV5-1 and TRBJ2-1, with D maybe TRBD2 (7 bases). This CDR3 spans 14 amino acids. The germline V gene has CDR1 SGHRS and CDR2 YFSETQ. V gave up 6 bases and J gave up 9 bases, with 19 bases separating them. CDR3 residues: CASKAGEGSVEQFF. The CDR3 DNA sequence: TGCGCCAGCAAAGCAGGGGAGGGTTCGGTTGAGCAGTTCTTC.

This clonotype was seen a handful of times. The chain joins TRBV5-1 to TRBJ2-5; 10 positions match TRBD1. CDR1 is SGHRS and CDR2 is YFSETQ in the germline V gene. With V trimmed by 4 bases and J by 5 bases, 8 bases remained unmatched. The CDR3 consists of 15 residues. In DNA form, the CDR3 reads TGCGCCAGCAGCGCCTGGGACAGGGGTTTGGAGACCCAGTACTTC. Translating gives CASSAWDRGLETQYF.

V gene TRBV4-3 combines with J gene TRBJ1-2; D is ambiguous. The CDR3 consists of 15 residues. Germline CDR1 LGHNA, CDR2 YSLEER. The V and J ends lost 0 bases and 8 bases respectively, with 16 bases between them. The CDR3 loop is CASSQDHVGSDGYTF. The CDR3 DNA is TGCGCCAGCAGCCAAGATCATGTAGGGAGCGACGGCTACACCTTC.

This clonotype was found a few times. The genes are TRBV20-1 and TRBJ1-2; the match to TRBD1 covers 7 bases. The CDR3 extends over 12 amino acids. In germline, CDR1 is DFQATT, CDR2 SNEGSKA (reference sequence). V shed 6 bases, J shed 3 bases, and the junction held 4 bases outside the gene matches. DNA for the CDR3: TGCAGTGCCGACGGGACAGACTATGGCTACACCTTC. This codes for CSADGTDYGYTF.

The V gene is TRBV7-2, the J gene TRBJ2-7; D may be TRBD1 (5 bases). The CDR3 length is 14 residues. V was shortened by 0 bases and J by 6 bases, with 12 bases between the two germline ends. Germline V gene data show CDR1 as SGHTA and CDR2 as FQGNSA. CDR3: CASSLALRGSEQYF. In DNA form, the CDR3 reads TGTGCCAGCAGCTTAGCGCTAAGGGGTAGCGAGCAGTACTTC. Using reference TRBV7-2 and TRBJ2-7 for the parts outside the CDR3, the full variable domain is GAGVSQSPSNKVTEKGKDVELRCDPISGHTALYWYRQSLGQGLEFLIYFQGNSAPDKSGLPSDRFSAERTGGSVSTLTIQRTQQEDSAVYLCASSLALRGSEQYFGPGTRLTVT.

The chain couples TRBV6-2 or TRBV6-3 to TRBJ2-5; no definite D call. Deletions cut 6 bases from V and 11 bases from J, with 13 bases between. The germline gives CDR1 MNHEY, CDR2 SVGEGT. The CDR3 consists of 11 residues. The CDR3: CASSANLEQYF. CDR3 nucleotide sequence: TGTGCCAGCAGCGCAAACTTGGAGCAGTACTTC.

This clonotype appeared a few times. The chain couples TRBV29-1 to TRBJ2-1; possibly TRBD1 or TRBD2 for D (5 bases each). The germline CDR1 and CDR2 sequences are SQVTM and ANQGSEA. Trimming cost V 7 bases and J 0 bases, with 13 bases left between them. The CDR3 totals 14 residues. The CDR3 region is CSGGRRSSYNEQFF. The CDR3 coding sequence is TGCAGCGGGGGACGGCGGAGCTCCTACAATGAGCAGTTCTTC.

The V call is TRBV4-1, the J call TRBJ1-5; TRBD1 matches at 9 bases. This CDR3 is 17 amino acids long. Germline-derived CDR1 and CDR2 are MGHRA and YSYEKL. With 0 bases clipped from V and 3 bases from J, the junction kept 6 bases outside the gene matches. CDR3 amino acids: CASSQDRNRGLNQPQHF. The CDR3 DNA reads TGCGCCAGCAGCCAAGATCGGAACAGGGGGCTCAATCAGCCCCAGCATTTT.

V is TRBV12-3 or TRBV12-4 and J is TRBJ2-5; D possibly uses TRBD1 or TRBD2 (6 bases each). The V end was cut by 4 bases, the J end by 6 bases, with 9 bases between. The CDR3 loop spans 12 amino acids. The CDR3 here is CASSWGAKTQYF. CDR3 bases: TGTGCCAGCAGTTGGGGGGCGAAGACCCAGTACTTC.